Following are 30 T cell receptor beta chains from one sample sequenced in a study of beta chain features in type 1 diabetes. No cognate antigen is known for these TCRs. Whole-study findings and limits: Type 1 diabetes patients had TCRB CDR3s that were shorter (moderately but significantly so) in all four CD4+ subsets.

All of the isolated RNA was reverse transcribed, so expressed TCRB transcripts were sequenced. Sequencing was performed with immunoSEQ multiplex PCR; in TCRdb, only in-frame clones are kept and a portion is missing. The table shows around 140,000 clones, with 9% occurring only once. Source material: central memory CD4+ T cells from blood. These TCRs come from a man aged 30-40 years with type 1 diabetes.

V usage is TRBV18 and J usage is TRBJ1-1; 11 bases fit TRBD1. This CDR3 is built from 17 residues. Per the germline V gene, CDR1 is KGHSH and CDR2 is LQKENI. The ends lost 3 bases at V and 4 bases at J; junction bases unmatched: 10. The CDR3 DNA reads as TGTGCCAGCTCACCGACCGGACAGGGGGCTCGCGGCACTGAAGCTTTCTTT. It codes for CASSPTGQGARGTEAFF.

A few counts support this clone. The chain links TRBV7-2 to TRBJ1-6; TRBD1 matches 10 bases. Germline CDR1 SGHTA, CDR2 FQGNSA. The CDR3 totals 15 residues. V trimming: 3 bases; J trimming: 10 bases; junction bases outside the gene matches: 6. The CDR3, as DNA: TGTGCCAGCAGCTTGACCGGGACAGGGGAATCACCCCTCCACTTT. The encoded protein is CASSLTGTGESPLHF.

This clone was found a few times. The chain links TRBV15 to TRBJ2-5; TRBD1 might be the D (6 bases). The CDR3 runs 14 residues. V was pared by 5 bases and J by 5 bases, with 15 bases between. Germline V CDR1 and CDR2: LNHNV, YYDKDF (reference sequence). CDR3 loop: CATSRQQGLETQYF. The CDR3 bases are TGTGCCACCAGCCGCCAACAGGGCCTGGAGACCCAGTACTTC. The variable domain in full, with the rest retrieved from reference TRBV15 and TRBJ2-5, is DAMVIQNPRYQVTQFGKPVTLSCSQTLNHNVMYWYQQKSSQAPKLLFHYYDKDFNNEADTPDNFQSRRPNTSFCFLDIRSPGLGDTAMYLCATSRQQGLETQYFGPGTRLLVL.

This clone has a handful of counts. The rearrangement uses TRBV7-2 and TRBJ2-7; 14 bases line up with TRBD2. CDR1 and CDR2 from the germline V gene are SGHTA and FQGNSA. After removal of 6 bases from V and 2 bases from J, the junction contained 3 bases not matched to a gene. The CDR3 loop spans 15 amino acids. CDR3 coding DNA: TGTGCCAGCAGTAAGACTAGCGGGGGGGCCTACGAGCAGTACTTC. This sequence encodes CASSKTSGGAYEQYF. Complete variable domain (other parts from reference TRBV7-2 and TRBJ2-7): GAGVSQSPSNKVTEKGKDVELRCDPISGHTALYWYRQSLGQGLEFLIYFQGNSAPDKSGLPSDRFSAERTGGSVSTLTIQRTQQEDSAVYLCASSKTSGGAYEQYFGPGTRLTVT.

This clone was seen only a few times. The chain links TRBV6-5 to TRBJ2-3; D might be TRBD2 (5 bases). This CDR3 is 13 amino acids long. V was cut by 7 bases and J by 1 base, with 9 bases left in between. Germline CDR1 MNHEY, CDR2 SVGAGI. The CDR3 DNA reads as TGTGCCAGCAATAGCGTCGGCACAGATACGCAGTATTTT. It encodes CASNSVGTDTQYF.

The chain couples TRBV7-2 to TRBJ2-1; D call uncertain. This CDR3 is 13 amino acids long. Germline-derived CDR1 and CDR2 are SGHTA and FQGNSA. Trimming pared 5 bases from V and 9 bases from J, leaving 14 bases between. The CDR3 bases are TGTGCCAGCAGCCAGAGCCCTACGGGTGAGCAGTTCTTC. Amino acid sequence: CASSQSPTGEQFF.

The CDR3 sequence: CASSATGTGNSPLHF. In DNA form, the CDR3 reads TGTGCCAGCAGCGCAACCGGGACAGGGAATTCACCCCTCCACTTT. The rearrangement joins TRBV11-2 to TRBJ1-6, with 9 positions matching TRBD1. CDR3 length: 15 amino acids. The germline gives CDR1 SGHAT, CDR2 FQNNGV. Trimming at V came to 5 bases and at J to 7 bases, leaving 6 bases not matched to a gene.

This clone was seen a handful of times. This rearrangement joins TRBV5-1 to TRBJ2-1; D call uncertain. Trimming stripped 4 bases from V and 6 bases from J, with 14 bases between. CDR3 length: 14 amino acids. The V gene's germline CDR1 is SGHRS and CDR2 YFSETQ. CDR3 protein: CASSPITDSNEQFF. Here the CDR3 DNA reads TGCGCCAGCAGCCCTATAACCGACTCCAATGAGCAGTTCTTC.

The table lists this clone with a few counts. The rearrangement links TRBV21-1 to TRBJ1-1. TRBV21-1 is described as a pseudogene. The CDR3 is 14 amino acids. CDR3 nucleotides: TGTGCCAGCACCCCGGGGGGTACGAACACTGAAGCTTTCTTT. Amino acids: CASTPGGTNTEAFF.

This sequence joins TRBV4-3 and TRBJ2-2; unclear D gene. Germline V gives CDR1 LGHNA, CDR2 YSLEER. Trimming removed 0 bases from V and 4 bases from J, with 6 bases in between. This CDR3 spans 14 amino acids. CDR3 nucleotide sequence: TGCGCCAGCAGCCAAGAGGGCAGCACCGGGGAGCTGTTTTTT. This codes for CASSQEGSTGELFF.

The chain couples TRBV28 to TRBJ2-1; 8 nucleotides align to TRBD2. The germline gives CDR1 MDHEN, CDR2 SYDVKM. CDR3 length: 12 amino acids. Trimming removed 7 bases from V and 8 bases from J; junction bases left unmatched: 4. This chain's CDR3 is CASTGGAHEQFF. The CDR3 DNA reads as TGTGCCAGCACCGGGGGGGCACATGAGCAGTTCTTC. Full variable domain (rest looked up from reference TRBV28 and TRBJ2-1): DVKVTQSSRYLVKRTGEKVFLECVQDMDHENMFWYRQDPGLGLRLIYFSYDVKMKEKGDIPEGYSVSREKKERFSLILESASTNQTSMYLCASTGGAHEQFFGPGTRLTVL.

The gene calls are TRBV7-2 and TRBJ1-1, with D perhaps TRBD1 (6 bases). The CDR3 extends over 13 amino acids. Germline V gene sequence: CDR1 SGHTA, CDR2 FQGNSA. V gave up 3 bases and J gave up 5 bases, with 10 bases separating them. CDR3 amino acids: CASSLLQGTEAFF. The CDR3 DNA follows: TGTGCCAGCAGCTTGTTACAGGGAACTGAAGCTTTCTTT.

The chain couples TRBV4-3 to TRBJ2-2; unclear D gene. Germline V gene sequence: CDR1 LGHNA, CDR2 YSLEER. The V gene lost 0 bases and the J gene lost 6 bases, with 8 bases spanning the gap. The CDR3 extends over 14 amino acids. CDR3 sequence: CASSQDSWAGELFF. The CDR3 DNA sequence: TGCGCCAGCAGCCAAGATAGCTGGGCCGGGGAGCTGTTTTTT.

This clone showed up just a few times. This rearrangement joins TRBV10-2 to TRBJ2-7; 9 nucleotides match TRBD2. Germline V gene sequence: CDR1 WSHSY, CDR2 SAAADI. The V gene end was trimmed by 6 bases and the J gene end by 1 base; junction bases not matched to a gene: 7. The CDR3 extends over 15 amino acids. CDR3 in amino acids: CASRGTSQWSYEQYF. CDR3 sequence (DNA): TGCGCCAGCAGGGGGACTAGCCAGTGGTCCTACGAGCAGTACTTC.

The V gene is TRBV28, the J gene TRBJ1-5, with D unclear. The V and J ends lost 3 bases and 2 bases respectively, with 11 bases between them. The germline gives CDR1 MDHEN, CDR2 SYDVKM. This CDR3 region has 15 residues. The CDR3: CASSLGVRGNQPQHF. The DNA for the CDR3 is TGTGCCAGCAGTTTGGGCGTACGAGGCAATCAGCCCCAGCATTTT.

This clone was recorded a few times. The chain is built from TRBV18 and TRBJ1-2; TRBD1 might be the D (6 bases). The CDR3 covers 15 residues. Germline V gives CDR1 KGHSH, CDR2 LQKENI. The germline V and J ends were trimmed by 3 bases and 1 base, with 12 bases remaining between them. CDR3 nucleotides: TGTGCCAGCTCACCCAGCCGGGACAATAACTATGGCTACACCTTC. It translates to CASSPSRDNNYGYTF.

This clone came up a few times. This rearrangement joins TRBV4-2 to TRBJ2-7; 7 bases line up with TRBD2. CDR3 length: 12 amino acids. CDR1 and CDR2 from the germline V gene are LGHNA and YNFKEQ. With V trimmed by 8 bases and J by 2 bases, 3 bases remained unmatched. The CDR3 sequence: CASGRGPYEQYF. CDR3 DNA sequence: TGTGCCAGCGGGAGGGGCCCCTACGAGCAGTACTTC.

This clone was picked up a small number of times. This chain links TRBV7-3 with TRBJ1-6; TRBD1 agrees at 8 bases. This CDR3 contains 15 residues. The V gene's germline CDR1 is SGHTA and CDR2 FQGTGA. V dropped 1 base and J dropped 7; count of bases not matched to a gene: 3. CDR3 nucleotide sequence: TGTGCCAGCAGCTTAAATCAGGGGGCAAATTCACCCCTCCACTTT. Amino acids: CASSLNQGANSPLHF.

The rearrangement uses TRBV7-3 and TRBJ2-5, with D perhaps matching TRBD2 (6 bases). CDR3 size: 15 residues. Between the trimmed V and J ends, which lost 3 bases and 2 bases, there was a span of 13 bases. Germline-derived CDR1 and CDR2 are SGHTA and FQGTGA. CDR3 amino acids: CASSFQGGEQETQYF. DNA for the CDR3: TGTGCCAGCAGCTTTCAGGGCGGGGAACAAGAGACCCAGTACTTC.

This chain joins TRBV4-3 and TRBJ2-6; weak D call: TRBD1 (5 bases). V was shortened by 2 bases and J by 0 bases, with 8 bases between the two germline ends. The germline gives CDR1 LGHNA, CDR2 YSLEER. This CDR3 has 16 residues. This CDR3 reads CASSQRTGSGANVLTF. The DNA for the CDR3 is TGCGCCAGCAGCCAAAGAACAGGCTCTGGGGCCAACGTCCTGACTTTC.

There are a few counts of this clone. The V call is TRBV2, the J call TRBJ2-1; 8 bases are shared with TRBD2. The CDR3 runs to 15 residues. Germline CDR1 is SNHLY and CDR2 is FYNNEI. Trimming cost V 7 bases and J 6 bases; bases outside gene matches: 11. For the CDR3, the DNA is TGTGCCAGCATGGTGAGCGGGGGCCTCTCCAATGAGCAGTTCTTC. This sequence encodes CASMVSGGLSNEQFF.

This chain links TRBV2 with TRBJ2-1; 10 nucleotides agree with TRBD2. The germline gives CDR1 SNHLY, CDR2 FYNNEI. V gave up 2 bases and J gave up 1 base; unmatched junction bases: 2. The CDR3 has 16 residues. In DNA form, the CDR3 reads TGTGCCAGCAGTGAACGGGGACTAGCGTCCTACAATGAGCAGTTCTTC. This sequence encodes CASSERGLASYNEQFF.

V usage is TRBV9 and J usage is TRBJ1-1; weak D call: TRBD1 (5 bases). V was cut by 3 bases and J by 8 bases, with 11 bases left in between. The CDR3 extends over 12 amino acids. Germline-derived CDR1 and CDR2 are SGDLS and YYNGEE. The DNA of the CDR3 is TGTGCCAGCAGCGGGAGGGGTTCCGAAGCTTTCTTT. It is translated as CASSGRGSEAFF.

This clone was detected only a few times. The chain combines TRBV7-9 with TRBJ1-2; D is perhaps TRBD1 (6 bases). The V end lost 2 bases, the J end lost 5 bases, and 15 bases lay between the germline ends. Germline CDR1 reads SEHNR; CDR2 reads FQNEAQ (reference sequence). CDR3 size: 15 residues. The DNA for the CDR3 is TGTGCCAGCAGCTTAACCGCGGGGGGCGCGTATGGCTACACCTTC. It encodes CASSLTAGGAYGYTF.

This clone turned up a few times. The chain joins TRBV28 to TRBJ2-1, with D perhaps matching TRBD2 (6 bases). Germline lookup yields CDR1 MDHEN and CDR2 SYDVKM. V lost 2 bases and J lost 7, with 12 bases in between. The CDR3 runs 14 residues. CDR3 region: CASSLGGAFNEQFF. CDR3 coding DNA: TGTGCCAGCAGTTTAGGCGGGGCCTTTAATGAGCAGTTCTTC.

The rearrangement uses TRBV6-1 and TRBJ1-5; 9 bases agree with TRBD1. The V and J ends lost 3 bases and 5 bases, in that order; junction bases with no gene match: 5. Per germline, CDR1 MNHNS and CDR2 SASEGT. CDR3 length: 15 residues. For the CDR3, the DNA is TGTGCCAGCAGTGATGGAACAGGGGGCTATCAGCCCCAGCATTTT. This gives the protein CASSDGTGGYQPQHF.

This clone was observed a few times. The V and J genes are TRBV30 and TRBJ2-2; 9 bases line up with TRBD2. The CDR3 contains 16 residues. The V segment lost 4 bases and the J segment 3 bases; nucleotides outside the gene matches: 9. CDR1 and CDR2 (germline): GTSNPN, SVGIG (reference sequence). CDR3 amino acids: CAWNRAGGAYTGELFF. The CDR3 DNA is TGTGCCTGGAATCGAGCGGGGGGCGCGTACACCGGGGAGCTGTTTTTT.

This clone was recorded a few times. CDR3 in DNA: TGTGCCAGCAGTTCCGGGACAGGGCCGAATGAGCAGTTCTTC. Its translation is CASSSGTGPNEQFF. V is TRBV6-1 and J is TRBJ2-1, with 9 bases identical to TRBD1. Germline V gene sequence: CDR1 MNHNS, CDR2 SASEGT. The J segment lost 7 bases and the V segment lost 5 bases, leaving 6 bases of the junction unmatched. CDR3 size: 14 residues.

This rearrangement joins TRBV27 to TRBJ2-1, with D tentatively TRBD1 (6 bases). Germline loops: CDR1 MNHEY, CDR2 SMNVEV (reference sequence). This CDR3 is 13 amino acids long. Deletions cut 6 bases from V and 7 bases from J, with 13 bases between. CDR3 loop: CASRRTGSNEQFF. The CDR3 DNA sequence: TGTGCCAGCAGACGTACAGGGTCGAATGAGCAGTTCTTC.

The chain uses TRBV7-2 and TRBJ2-1; D unclear. With 1 base removed from V and 2 bases from J, the gap between germline ends came to 6 bases. CDR3 length: 14 amino acids. Germline V CDR1 and CDR2: SGHTA, FQGNSA. The CDR3 bases are TGTGCCAGCAGCTTAGATAATACCTACAATGAGCAGTTCTTC. This codes for CASSLDNTYNEQFF.